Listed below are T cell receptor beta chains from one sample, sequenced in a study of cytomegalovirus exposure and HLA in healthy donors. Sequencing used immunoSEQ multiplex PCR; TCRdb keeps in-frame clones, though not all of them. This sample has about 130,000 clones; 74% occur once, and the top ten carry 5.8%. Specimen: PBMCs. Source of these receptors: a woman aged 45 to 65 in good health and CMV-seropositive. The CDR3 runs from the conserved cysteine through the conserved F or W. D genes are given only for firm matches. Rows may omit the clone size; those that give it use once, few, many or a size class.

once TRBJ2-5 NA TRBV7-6 CASSTRRGTKETQYF TGTGCCAGCAGCACAAGGCGCGGTACTAAAGAGACCCAGTACTTC
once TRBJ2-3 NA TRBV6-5 CASSSQGTDTQYF TGTGCCAGCAGCTCTCAGGGGACCGATACGCAGTATTTT
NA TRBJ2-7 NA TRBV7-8 CASSAKRTATYEQYF TGTGCCAGCAGCGCCAAGAGGACAGCTACCTACGAGCAGTACTTC
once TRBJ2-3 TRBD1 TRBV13 CASSPGQGAGDTQYF TGTGCCAGCAGCCCGGGACAGGGGGCAGGGGATACGCAGTATTTT
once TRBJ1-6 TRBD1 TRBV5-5 CASSLSLGQGTSPLHF TGTGCCAGCAGCTTGTCTCTTGGACAGGGCACTTCACCCCTCCACTTT
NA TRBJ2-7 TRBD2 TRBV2 CASSPGGGWYEQYF TGTGCCAGCAGTCCCGGGGGGGGTTGGTACGAGCAGTACTTC
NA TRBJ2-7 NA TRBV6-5 CASSSGTLSYEQYF TGTGCCAGCAGTTCCGGGACATTGTCCTACGAGCAGTACTTC
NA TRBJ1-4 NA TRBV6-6 CASSYGHLDEKLFF TGTGCCAGCAGTTACGGCCATTTGGATGAAAAACTGTTTTTT
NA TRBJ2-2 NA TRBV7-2 CATSGQHTGELFF TGTGCCACTTCCGGACAGCACACCGGGGAGCTGTTTTTT
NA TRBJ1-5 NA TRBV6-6 CASSYGVLNQPQHF TGTGCCAGCAGTTATGGAGTGCTCAATCAGCCCCAGCATTTT
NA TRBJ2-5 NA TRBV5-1 CASSSSIAGRSETQYF TGCGCCAGCAGCTCGTCGATTGCAGGGAGGTCGGAGACCCAGTACTTC
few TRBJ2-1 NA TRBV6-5 CASSRPRNEQFF TGTGCCAGCAGTCGCCCTCGGAATGAGCAGTTCTTC
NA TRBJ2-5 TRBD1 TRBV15 CATSREGTGGQRETQYF TGTGCCACCAGCAGAGAAGGGACAGGGGGGCAGCGAGAGACCCAGTACTTC
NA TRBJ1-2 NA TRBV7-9 CASSFSDRNYGYTF TGTGCCAGCAGCTTTTCCGACAGGAACTATGGCTACACCTTC
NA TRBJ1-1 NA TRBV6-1 CASSEDRPTFF TGTGCCAGCAGTGAAGACAGGCCAACTTTCTTT
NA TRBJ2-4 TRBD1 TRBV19 CASSRDRVAKNIQYF TGTGCCAGTAGTAGGGACAGAGTAGCCAAAAACATTCAGTACTTC